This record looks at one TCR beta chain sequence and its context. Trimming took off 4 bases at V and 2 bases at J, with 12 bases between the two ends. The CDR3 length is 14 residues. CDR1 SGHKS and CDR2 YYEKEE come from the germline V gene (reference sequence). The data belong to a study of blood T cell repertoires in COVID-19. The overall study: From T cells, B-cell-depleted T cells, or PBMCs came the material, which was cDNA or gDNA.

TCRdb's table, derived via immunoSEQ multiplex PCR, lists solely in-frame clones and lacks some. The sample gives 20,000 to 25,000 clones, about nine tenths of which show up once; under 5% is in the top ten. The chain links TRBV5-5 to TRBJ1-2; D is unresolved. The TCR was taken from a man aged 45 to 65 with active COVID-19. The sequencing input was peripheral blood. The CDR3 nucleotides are TGTGCCAGCAGCCCCTCGACACCCAACTATGGCTACACCTTC. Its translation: CASSPSTPNYGYTF.